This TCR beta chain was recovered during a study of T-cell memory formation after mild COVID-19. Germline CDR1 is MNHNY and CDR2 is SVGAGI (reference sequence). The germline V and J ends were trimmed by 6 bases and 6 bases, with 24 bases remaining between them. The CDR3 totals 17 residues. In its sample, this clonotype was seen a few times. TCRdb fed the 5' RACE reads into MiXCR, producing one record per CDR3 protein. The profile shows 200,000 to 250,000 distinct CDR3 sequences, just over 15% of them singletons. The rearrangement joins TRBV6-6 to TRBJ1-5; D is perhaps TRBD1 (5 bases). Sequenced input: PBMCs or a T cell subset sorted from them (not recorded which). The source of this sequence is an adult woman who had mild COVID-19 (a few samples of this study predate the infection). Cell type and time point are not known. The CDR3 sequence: CASSRSRDSRLSQPQHF. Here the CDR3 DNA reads TGTGCCAGCAGCCGTTCTCGGGACTCAAGGCTTAGTCAGCCCCAGCATTTT.